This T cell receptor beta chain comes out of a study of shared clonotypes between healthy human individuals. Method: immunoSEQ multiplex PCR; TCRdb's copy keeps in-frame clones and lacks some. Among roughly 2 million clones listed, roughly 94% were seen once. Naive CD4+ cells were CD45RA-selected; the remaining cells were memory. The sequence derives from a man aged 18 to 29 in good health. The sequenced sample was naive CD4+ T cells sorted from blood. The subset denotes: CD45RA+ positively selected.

The CDR3: CASSLLAGGGTYNEQFF. In nucleotides, the CDR3 is TGCGCCAGCAGCTTGCTAGCGGGAGGCGGTACCTACAATGAGCAGTTCTTC. V and J are TRBV5-1 and TRBJ2-1, with 11 bases that match TRBD2. Unmatched junction bases numbered 5, after V lost 1 base and J lost 2 bases. Germline V gene sequence: CDR1 SGHRS, CDR2 YFSETQ. CDR3 length: 17 amino acids.